One and the same sample provided the 9 T cell receptor beta chains below, sequenced in a study of CD8+ T cells in alopecia areata. Extracted RNA was reverse transcribed, and the resulting cDNA served as sequencing template. TCRdb's copy holds only in-frame clones and misses some; the assay was immunoSEQ multiplex PCR. The sample has 95,000 to 100,000 clones; just under 60% are singletons. Indicated treatment: oral pan-JAK inhibitor, 5-10 mg twice daily. Sequenced material: CD8+ T cells sorted from blood, taken at approximately week 60, from a patient treated with tofacitinib. The receptors were gathered from a human donor with alopecia areata.

This clone was seen only a few times. The V call is TRBV9, the J call TRBJ2-2; 7 bases are shared with TRBD1. The CDR3 has 15 amino acids. Germline V gene data show CDR1 as SGDLS and CDR2 as YYNGEE. V lost 0 bases to trimming and J lost 3 bases; unmatched junction nucleotides: 2. For the CDR3, the DNA is TGTGCCAGCAGCGTAGAGGACAGGTACACCGGGGAGCTGTTTTTT. Protein: CASSVEDRYTGELFF.

The chain recombines TRBV30 with TRBJ2-1; 9 bases align to TRBD1. Trimming took 7 bases from V and 1 from J; bases not matched to a gene: 14. CDR3 length: 17 amino acids. Germline V gene lookup returns CDR1 GTSNPN and CDR2 SVGIG (reference sequence). CDR3 sequence (DNA): TGTGCCTCAGACGCCTCTACAGGGGGCGATTCCTACAATGAGCAGTTCTTC. Protein sequence: CASDASTGGDSYNEQFF.

This clone was counted a few times. The CDR3 loop is CASSQRGVGGTQYF. In nucleotides, the CDR3 is TGCGCCAGCAGCCAAAGGGGGGTTGGGGGTACGCAGTATTTT. The chain combines TRBV4-1 with TRBJ2-3, with D perhaps matching TRBD1 or TRBD2 (6 bases each). Per the germline V gene, CDR1 is MGHRA and CDR2 is YSYEKL. This CDR3 has 14 residues. Trimming shortened V by 2 bases and J by 8 bases, and 14 bases separated the two germline ends.

To note about this clone: A read error may account for a junction end that differs from germline. The chain has TRBV27 and TRBJ1-4, with D possibly TRBD1 on 6 matching bases. CDR1 and CDR2 from the germline V gene are MNHEY and SMNVEV (reference sequence). The CDR3 is made up of 13 amino acids. CDR3 sequence reads: CTSQGGVHEKLFF. CDR3 DNA: TGTACCAGCCAAGGGGGTGTACATGAAAAACTGTTTTTT.

V and J are TRBV6-1 and TRBJ2-5; D not certain. Germline V lookup: CDR1 MNHNS, CDR2 SASEGT. The germline V and J ends were trimmed by 3 bases and 7 bases, with 9 bases remaining between them. This CDR3 has 12 residues. The CDR3 region has the DNA TGTGCCAGCAGTGACAGTCCGGGGACCCAGTACTTC. Its protein product is CASSDSPGTQYF.

J is TRBJ2-3 and V is TRBV7-2; D possibly corresponds to TRBD2 (6 bases). The CDR3 is made up of 13 amino acids. CDR1 SGHTA and CDR2 FQGNSA come from the germline V gene. V was cut by 4 bases and J by 6 bases, with 11 bases left in between. CDR3 DNA sequence: TGTGCCAGCAGCTCCCGACTAGAGGATACGCAGTATTTT. The encoded protein is CASSSRLEDTQYF. The full variable domain, in which reference TRBV7-2 and TRBJ2-3 provide the parts outside the CDR3, is GAGVSQSPSNKVTEKGKDVELRCDPISGHTALYWYRQSLGQGLEFLIYFQGNSAPDKSGLPSDRFSAERTGGSVSTLTIQRTQQEDSAVYLCASSSRLEDTQYFGPGTRLTVL.

Comments on this clone: The sample holds other DNA sequences that translate to the same CDR3. This chain uses TRBV29-1 with TRBJ2-5; no clear D. The CDR3 extends over 11 amino acids. Germline CDR1 and CDR2: SQVTM and ANQGSEA. Trimming left V 4 bases short and J 2 bases short, with 5 bases between. This chain's CDR3 is CSVARQETQYF. CDR3 sequence (DNA): TGCAGCGTTGCAAGGCAAGAGACCCAGTACTTC.

The V and J genes are TRBV13 and TRBJ2-5, with D hard to call. Looked up from germline, CDR1 is PRHDT and CDR2 is FYEKMQ (reference sequence). The CDR3 spans 14 residues. Trimming took 1 base from V and 2 from J, leaving 8 bases between them. The CDR3 nucleotides are TGTGCCAGCAGCTTAGCGAGTTCACAAGAGACCCAGTACTTC. Its protein product is CASSLASSQETQYF.

The CDR3 here is CAWAGSQETQYF. In DNA form, the CDR3 reads TGTGCCTGGGCCGGGAGTCAAGAGACCCAGTACTTC. V is TRBV30 and J is TRBJ2-5; D is perhaps TRBD2 (6 bases). Deletions cut 5 bases from V and 2 bases from J, with 9 bases between. The V gene's germline CDR1 is GTSNPN and CDR2 SVGIG (reference sequence). CDR3 length: 12 amino acids.